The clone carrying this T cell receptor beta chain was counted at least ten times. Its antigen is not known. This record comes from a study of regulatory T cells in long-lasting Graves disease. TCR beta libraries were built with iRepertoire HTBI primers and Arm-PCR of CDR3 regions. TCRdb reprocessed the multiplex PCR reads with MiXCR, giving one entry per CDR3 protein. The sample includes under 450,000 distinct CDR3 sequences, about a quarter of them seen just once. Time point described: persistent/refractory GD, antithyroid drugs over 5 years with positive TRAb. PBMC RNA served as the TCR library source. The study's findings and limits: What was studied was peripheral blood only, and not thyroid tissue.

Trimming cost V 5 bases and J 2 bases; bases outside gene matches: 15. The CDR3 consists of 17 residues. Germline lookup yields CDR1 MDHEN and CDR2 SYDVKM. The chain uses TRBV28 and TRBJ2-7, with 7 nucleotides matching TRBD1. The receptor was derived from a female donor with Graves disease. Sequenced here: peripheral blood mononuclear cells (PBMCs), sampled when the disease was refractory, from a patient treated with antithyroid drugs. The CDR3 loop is CASSPLLTLGQTYEQYF. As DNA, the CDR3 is TGTGCCAGCAGTCCCCTTCTCACTTTGGGACAGACCTACGAGCAGTACTTC.